The TCR beta chain described here comes from a study of blood T cell repertoires in COVID-19 (dated by TCRdb to 2019 to 2021). Background for the entire study: Samples from collaborators originated in the United States, Italy and Spain and spanned both the acute and convalescent phases of COVID-19. The material from the prospective study consisted of cDNA or gDNA derived from T cells, B-cell-depleted T cells, or PBMCs. The dataset comprised deeply sampled blood TCRbeta repertoires from subjects exposed to, actively infected with, or recovered from COVID-19. The repertoires were made available in a free public database intended to serve as a resource for research on the immune response to SARS-CoV-2. Samples came from the ongoing ImmuneRACE study (first 160 participants) plus 1,254 subjects from 6 global collaborators. Sample metadata almost always included a de-identified subject ID, COVID-19 status, age in years and sex. Where HLA class I and class II types were available, the types were taken from metadata supplied by the sample provider, not from assay-based typing. General findings and caveats noted by the study authors: The quantity of clinical and demographic metadata differed by source and by participant and was supplied without curation.

A remark on this clone: The antigen this receptor binds is unknown. No much larger clone is present one base from it, and per-base qualities are unavailable.

CDR3 length: 15 amino acids, cysteine to phenylalanine. Of the read, only the CDR3 DNA is kept; its 45 bases are in frame from base 1. The germline V gene gives CDR1 as MNHEY and CDR2 as SVGEGT. V is cut by 6 bases and J by 6 bases, and the space between the germline ends is 20 bases. Samples from volunteer blood donors who had recovered from COVID-19 were contributed by a second Seattle source. Each collaborating institution followed its own protocols to collect whole blood in K2EDTA tubes. For TCRbeta analysis, collaborators shipped samples in one of three forms: frozen whole blood, isolated PBMCs, or DNA extracted from either of those sample types. TCRbeta CDR3 regions were amplified from genomic DNA by means of the immunoSEQ Assay, a bias-controlled multiplex PCR. As for the authors' bioinformatics: The number of nucleated cells in each sample was estimated by amplification of reference gene primers within the assay. To quantify the absolute abundance of each unique TCRbeta CDR3 rearrangement, sequence reads were collapsed and filtered. Productive Simpson clonality was computed per sample as the square root of Simpson's diversity index over productive rearrangements. The table comes from immuneACCESS by way of TCRdb, which keeps in-frame sequences with V and J called. Part of the clones is missing from these tables; in studies checked, under half for an unresolved V gene and the rest for unknown reasons. V and J calls plus clone size are reproduced from that table; the DNA served to infer D and trimming. The sample contains a few hundred thousand clones, 75% to 90% of them found a single time. Approximately 2.1% of the sample lies in the top ten.

The sequencing input was peripheral blood. The chain uses TRBV6-2 or TRBV6-3 and TRBJ1-1, with the D gene uncertain. The TCR sequence derives from a man aged 25 to 40 who had recovered from COVID-19. The sequenced DNA: TGTGCCAGCAGCTTTATAACCGAGGGAAACGCTGAAGCTTTCTTT. This translates into CASSFITEGNAEAFF.